This TCR beta chain is from a study of beta chain features in type 1 diabetes. General study findings and limits: The naive, central memory and Treg TCRB repertoires of patients appeared to be more similar to one another than those of healthy donors.

In regard to this clone: The target antigen is unknown.

Of the isolated RNA, all was reverse transcribed, and so the sequenced material was expressed TCRB transcripts. TCRdb's copy holds only in-frame clones and misses some; the assay was immunoSEQ multiplex PCR. The sample holds about half a million clones, 10% to 12% seen once. Per the germline V gene, CDR1 is DFQATT and CDR2 is SNEGSKA (reference sequence). V lost 5 bases and J lost 3, with 4 bases in between. The CDR3 is 10 amino acids. There was one heparinised blood draw per donor, averaging approximately 120 mL. This rearrangement joins TRBV20-1 to TRBJ1-1; D remains unclear. The sequenced sample was naive CD4+ T cells from blood. The receptor was derived from a woman between 18 and 29 years old in good health. For the CDR3, the DNA is TGCAGTGCTTACGACACTGAAGCTTTCTTT. This sequence encodes CSAYDTEAFF.